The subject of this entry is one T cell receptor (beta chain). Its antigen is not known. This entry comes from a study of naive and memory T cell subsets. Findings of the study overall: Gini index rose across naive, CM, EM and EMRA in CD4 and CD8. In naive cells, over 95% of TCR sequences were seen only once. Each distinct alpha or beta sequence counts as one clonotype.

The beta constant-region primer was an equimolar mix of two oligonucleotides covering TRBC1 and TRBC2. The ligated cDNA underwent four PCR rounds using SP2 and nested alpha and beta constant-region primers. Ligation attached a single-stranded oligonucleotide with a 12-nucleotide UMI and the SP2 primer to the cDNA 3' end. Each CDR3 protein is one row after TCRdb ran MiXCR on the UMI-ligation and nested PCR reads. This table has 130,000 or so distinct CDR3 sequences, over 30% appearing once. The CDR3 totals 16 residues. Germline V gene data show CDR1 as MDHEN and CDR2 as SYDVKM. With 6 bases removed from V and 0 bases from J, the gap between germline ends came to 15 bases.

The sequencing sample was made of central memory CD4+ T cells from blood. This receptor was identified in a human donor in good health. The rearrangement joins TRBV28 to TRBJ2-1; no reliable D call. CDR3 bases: TGTGCCAGCAGCTACGATGGGCGGACCTCCTACAATGAGCAGTTCTTC. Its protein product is CASSYDGRTSYNEQFF.